The rows below give T cell receptor beta chains drawn from one sample of a study of control samples from healthy donors and cancer patients. Only in-frame clones appear in the TCRdb table, and some are missing; sequencing was by immunoSEQ multiplex PCR. The sample gives 150,000 or so clones, 70% to 90% of which show up once; roughly 5.3% is in the top ten. The source material was blood. These receptors all stem from a woman in her thirties in good health. Both conserved end residues are part of each CDR3. The order of the fields is CDR3 protein, CDR3 DNA, clone size, V gene, D gene, J gene. D genes are given only for firm matches. Clone size, where shown, is once, few, many, or a class for clones that have expanded.

CDR3aa: CASSTILAGGLEEQFF
CDR3nt: TGTGCCAGCAGCACAATACTAGCGGGGGGGCTGGAGGAGCAGTTCTTC
abundance: NA
v_gene: TRBV9
d_gene: TRBD2
j_gene: TRBJ2-1

CDR3aa: CASSLGAGGYNEQFF
CDR3nt: TGCGCCAGCAGCTTGGGAGCGGGTGGTTACAATGAGCAGTTCTTC
abundance: NA
v_gene: TRBV5-1
d_gene: NA
j_gene: TRBJ2-1

CDR3aa: CASSVGYNRLGDTQYF
CDR3nt: TGTGCCAGCAGCGTAGGGTATAACCGCCTGGGAGATACGCAGTATTTT
abundance: NA
v_gene: TRBV9
d_gene: NA
j_gene: TRBJ2-3

CDR3aa: CASSEPDRVGEQFF
CDR3nt: TGTGCCAGCAGTGAGCCAGACAGGGTCGGTGAGCAGTTCTTC
abundance: once
v_gene: TRBV6-1
d_gene: TRBD1
j_gene: TRBJ2-1

CDR3aa: CASTPGGREQFF
CDR3nt: TGTGCCAGCACGCCCGGTGGCCGTGAGCAGTTCTTC
abundance: NA
v_gene: TRBV3-1/TRBV3-2
d_gene: NA
j_gene: TRBJ2-1

CDR3aa: CASSQVGSVYEQYF
CDR3nt: TGCGCCAGCAGCCAAGTTGGTTCGGTTTACGAGCAGTACTTC
abundance: NA
v_gene: TRBV4-1
d_gene: NA
j_gene: TRBJ2-7

CDR3aa: CASSLMGDSPLHF
CDR3nt: TGTGCCAGCAGTTTGATGGGGGATTCACCCCTCCACTTT
abundance: NA
v_gene: TRBV12-3/TRBV12-4
d_gene: NA
j_gene: TRBJ1-6

CDR3aa: CASSLEIAGVTTDTQYF
CDR3nt: TGTGCCAGCAGCTTAGAAATAGCGGGAGTAACCACAGATACGCAGTATTTT
abundance: NA
v_gene: TRBV11-2
d_gene: TRBD2
j_gene: TRBJ2-3

CDR3aa: CASTSGLAETQYF
CDR3nt: TGCGCCAGCACCTCCGGACTAGCAGAGACCCAGTACTTC
abundance: NA
v_gene: TRBV5-1
d_gene: TRBD2
j_gene: TRBJ2-5

CDR3aa: CAISESTQHGYTF
CDR3nt: TGTGCCATCAGTGAGTCGACGCAGCATGGCTACACCTTC
abundance: NA
v_gene: TRBV10-3
d_gene: NA
j_gene: TRBJ1-2

CDR3aa: CATSDLLAGLNEQFF
CDR3nt: TGTGCCACCAGTGATTTACTAGCGGGGCTCAATGAGCAGTTCTTC
abundance: NA
v_gene: TRBV24-1
d_gene: TRBD2
j_gene: TRBJ2-1

CDR3aa: CASRSTGELFF
CDR3nt: TGTGCCAGCAGAAGCACCGGGGAGCTGTTTTTT
abundance: NA
v_gene: TRBV27
d_gene: NA
j_gene: TRBJ2-2

CDR3aa: CASSKDREVQPQHF
CDR3nt: TGTGCCAGCAGTAAGGACAGGGAAGTTCAGCCCCAGCATTTT
abundance: NA
v_gene: TRBV2
d_gene: TRBD1
j_gene: TRBJ1-5

CDR3aa: CASSSTSLPKNIRYF
CDR3nt: TGTGCCAGCAGCTCCACTAGTCTACCCAAAAACATTCGGTACTTC
abundance: NA
v_gene: TRBV6-5
d_gene: NA
j_gene: TRBJ2-4

CDR3aa: CASSQGPDRSYGYTF
CDR3nt: TGTGCCAGCAGCCAAGGGCCCGACCGCTCCTATGGCTACACCTTC
abundance: NA
v_gene: TRBV4-2
d_gene: NA
j_gene: TRBJ1-2

CDR3aa: CASSRTRGLGNTEAFF
CDR3nt: TGTGCCAGCAGCCGAACCAGGGGTTTGGGCAACACTGAAGCTTTCTTT
abundance: NA
v_gene: TRBV3-1/TRBV3-2
d_gene: NA
j_gene: TRBJ1-1

CDR3aa: CASSSGHSNQPQHF
CDR3nt: TGTGCCAGCAGCAGCGGGCATAGCAATCAGCCCCAGCATTTT
abundance: once
v_gene: TRBV9
d_gene: NA
j_gene: TRBJ1-5

CDR3aa: CASEPSWQNYGYTF
CDR3nt: TGTGCCAGCGAGCCTTCGTGGCAGAACTATGGCTACACCTTC
abundance: NA
v_gene: TRBV2
d_gene: NA
j_gene: TRBJ1-2

CDR3aa: CASSPTAGGSYEQYF
CDR3nt: TGTGCCAGCAGCCCTACCGCAGGGGGGTCCTACGAGCAGTACTTC
abundance: NA
v_gene: TRBV14
d_gene: NA
j_gene: TRBJ2-7

CDR3aa: CASNRDRGTDTQYF
CDR3nt: TGTGCCAGCAACCGGGACAGGGGCACAGATACGCAGTATTTT
abundance: NA
v_gene: TRBV2
d_gene: TRBD1
j_gene: TRBJ2-3

CDR3aa: CASIEGQEAFF
CDR3nt: TGCGCCAGTATCGAGGGACAGGAAGCTTTCTTT
abundance: NA
v_gene: TRBV5-1
d_gene: TRBD1
j_gene: TRBJ1-1

CDR3aa: CASRSGGSGNTIYF
CDR3nt: TGTGCCAGCCGGAGCGGGGGCTCTGGAAACACCATATATTTT
abundance: NA
v_gene: TRBV6-1
d_gene: NA
j_gene: TRBJ1-3

CDR3aa: CASSEEFNNEQFF
CDR3nt: TGTGCCAGCAGCGAAGAATTTAACAATGAGCAGTTCTTC
abundance: NA
v_gene: TRBV11-2
d_gene: NA
j_gene: TRBJ2-1

CDR3aa: CASSLGDFRTTETQYF
CDR3nt: TGCGCCAGCAGCTTGGGAGATTTTCGGACTACGGAGACCCAGTACTTC
abundance: NA
v_gene: TRBV5-1
d_gene: NA
j_gene: TRBJ2-5

CDR3aa: CASSPPSRETQYF
CDR3nt: TGTGCCAGCAGCCCGCCCTCTAGGGAGACCCAGTACTTC
abundance: NA
v_gene: TRBV7-9
d_gene: NA
j_gene: TRBJ2-5

CDR3aa: CASSQDPNTTPEIQYF
CDR3nt: TGCGCCAGCAGCCAAGATCCCAACACAACCCCGGAGATCCAGTACTTC
abundance: NA
v_gene: TRBV4-1
d_gene: NA
j_gene: TRBJ2-5

CDR3aa: CASGGTGGYNEQFF
CDR3nt: TGTGCCAGCGGCGGGACAGGGGGATATAATGAGCAGTTCTTC
abundance: once
v_gene: TRBV25-1
d_gene: TRBD1
j_gene: TRBJ2-1

CDR3aa: CASSLARTNTEAFF
CDR3nt: TGTGCCAGCAGCTTAGCACGGACGAACACTGAAGCTTTCTTT
abundance: NA
v_gene: TRBV7-9
d_gene: NA
j_gene: TRBJ1-1

CDR3aa: CASSTGLNTEAFF
CDR3nt: TGTGCCAGCAGCACAGGCCTGAACACTGAAGCTTTCTTT
abundance: NA
v_gene: TRBV9
d_gene: NA
j_gene: TRBJ1-1

CDR3aa: CASSITYNSPLHF
CDR3nt: TGCGCCAGCAGCATAACCTATAATTCACCCCTCCACTTT
abundance: NA
v_gene: TRBV5-1
d_gene: NA
j_gene: TRBJ1-6

CDR3aa: CASSIKGGWDNEQFF
CDR3nt: TGTGCCAGTAGTATAAAGGGGGGTTGGGACAATGAGCAGTTCTTC
abundance: NA
v_gene: TRBV19
d_gene: NA
j_gene: TRBJ2-1

CDR3aa: CASSLMSGGRNGYTF
CDR3nt: TGTGCCAGCAGCTTAATGTCTGGGGGGAGGAATGGCTACACCTTC
abundance: NA
v_gene: TRBV7-9
d_gene: NA
j_gene: TRBJ1-2

CDR3aa: CASSRTSGRANEQFF
CDR3nt: TGTGCCAGCAGCCGGACTAGCGGGAGGGCCAATGAGCAGTTCTTC
abundance: NA
v_gene: TRBV7-9
d_gene: TRBD2
j_gene: TRBJ2-1

CDR3aa: CASSGQETQYF
CDR3nt: TGTGCCAGCAGCGGACAAGAGACCCAGTACTTC
abundance: NA
v_gene: TRBV5-6
d_gene: NA
j_gene: TRBJ2-5

CDR3aa: CASSRLAGAYEQYF
CDR3nt: TGTGCCAGCAGTAGACTAGCGGGAGCCTACGAGCAGTACTTC
abundance: NA
v_gene: TRBV28
d_gene: TRBD2
j_gene: TRBJ2-7

CDR3aa: CASRATGSGANVLTF
CDR3nt: TGTGCCAGCAGAGCGACAGGCTCTGGGGCCAACGTCCTGACTTTC
abundance: NA
v_gene: TRBV6-5
d_gene: NA
j_gene: TRBJ2-6

CDR3aa: CASSPLGVAGGRDEQFF
CDR3nt: TGTGCCAGCAGCCCCCTAGGGGTGGCGGGGGGGCGGGATGAGCAGTTCTTC
abundance: NA
v_gene: TRBV5-4
d_gene: TRBD2
j_gene: TRBJ2-1

CDR3aa: CASSLGTPNTGELFF
CDR3nt: TGTGCCAGCAGCCTCGGGACTCCTAACACCGGGGAGCTGTTTTTT
abundance: NA
v_gene: TRBV2
d_gene: NA
j_gene: TRBJ2-2

CDR3aa: CASSVGSNEQFF
CDR3nt: TGTGCCAGCAGCGTCGGTAGCAATGAGCAGTTCTTC
abundance: once
v_gene: TRBV9
d_gene: NA
j_gene: TRBJ2-1

CDR3aa: CASTLRQGGIGYTF
CDR3nt: TGCGCCAGCACCTTGAGGCAGGGGGGTATTGGCTACACCTTC
abundance: few
v_gene: TRBV10-1
d_gene: TRBD1
j_gene: TRBJ1-2

CDR3aa: CSGSGTPGDEQFF
CDR3nt: TGCAGCGGGTCCGGGACTCCTGGCGATGAGCAGTTCTTC
abundance: NA
v_gene: TRBV29-1
d_gene: NA
j_gene: TRBJ2-1

CDR3aa: CASSPSPGQGYGYTF
CDR3nt: TGCGCCAGCAGCCCGAGCCCGGGACAGGGATATGGCTACACCTTC
abundance: NA
v_gene: TRBV5-1
d_gene: TRBD1
j_gene: TRBJ1-2

CDR3aa: CASSLGLAGGIPSDTQYF
CDR3nt: TGCGCCAGCAGCTTGGGTCTAGCGGGGGGAATACCATCAGATACGCAGTATTTT
abundance: NA
v_gene: TRBV5-1
d_gene: TRBD2
j_gene: TRBJ2-3

CDR3aa: CASSSGQPDEKLFF
CDR3nt: TGTGCCAGCAGTTCGGGACAACCTGATGAAAAACTGTTTTTT
abundance: NA
v_gene: TRBV28
d_gene: NA
j_gene: TRBJ1-4

CDR3aa: CASNQQGYNQPQHF
CDR3nt: TGTGCCAGTAACCAACAGGGCTACAATCAGCCCCAGCATTTT
abundance: NA
v_gene: TRBV19
d_gene: NA
j_gene: TRBJ1-5

CDR3aa: CSASTSGDEQFF
CDR3nt: TGCAGCGCATCGACTAGCGGGGATGAGCAGTTCTTC
abundance: NA
v_gene: TRBV29-1
d_gene: TRBD2
j_gene: TRBJ2-1

CDR3aa: CASSSGTSGGPTGELFF
CDR3nt: TGCGCCAGCAGCTCCGGGACTAGCGGGGGGCCCACCGGGGAGCTGTTTTTT
abundance: NA
v_gene: TRBV5-1
d_gene: TRBD2
j_gene: TRBJ2-2

CDR3aa: CASSAGMTETQYF
CDR3nt: TGTGCCAGCTCCGCGGGCATGACCGAGACCCAGTACTTC
abundance: NA
v_gene: TRBV18
d_gene: NA
j_gene: TRBJ2-5

CDR3aa: CASSIKGGTYNEQFF
CDR3nt: TGTGCCAGTAGTATCAAGGGGGGAACCTACAATGAGCAGTTCTTC
abundance: NA
v_gene: TRBV19
d_gene: NA
j_gene: TRBJ2-1

CDR3aa: CRLAGGEQFF
CDR3nt: TGCAGGCTAGCGGGGGGCGAGCAGTTCTTC
abundance: once
v_gene: TRBV20-1
d_gene: TRBD2
j_gene: TRBJ2-1

CDR3aa: CASSLVVYGYTF
CDR3nt: TGTGCCAGCAGCTTAGTGGTCTATGGCTACACCTTC
abundance: NA
v_gene: TRBV7-2
d_gene: NA
j_gene: TRBJ1-2

CDR3aa: CATSRPSGIGIGHEQYF
CDR3nt: TGTGCCACCAGCAGACCTAGCGGGATAGGAATTGGCCACGAGCAGTACTTC
abundance: once
v_gene: TRBV15
d_gene: TRBD2
j_gene: TRBJ2-7

CDR3aa: CSVKHTGEQFF
CDR3nt: TGCAGCGTTAAGCACACAGGGGAGCAGTTCTTC
abundance: once
v_gene: TRBV29-1
d_gene: NA
j_gene: TRBJ2-1

CDR3aa: CAISEYGLLPSYEQYF
CDR3nt: TGTGCCATCAGTGAGTACGGCCTGTTACCCTCCTACGAGCAGTACTTC
abundance: NA
v_gene: TRBV10-3
d_gene: NA
j_gene: TRBJ2-7

CDR3aa: CASSVSGTGGQGGTQHF
CDR3nt: TGTGCCAGCAGTGTCTCCGGGACAGGGGGCCAGGGTGGTACCCAGCATTTT
abundance: NA
v_gene: TRBV27
d_gene: TRBD1
j_gene: TRBJ1-5

CDR3aa: CASSKSGYEQYF
CDR3nt: TGTGCCAGCTCTAAGAGCGGCTACGAGCAGTACTTC
abundance: NA
v_gene: TRBV18
d_gene: NA
j_gene: TRBJ2-7